This T cell receptor beta chain is drawn from a study of shared clonotypes between healthy human individuals. Broader study findings: Estimated clonotype richness was generally higher in naive than memory subsets. For sorted subsets, rarefaction showed incomplete sequencing despite large depth.

Details on this clone: Its antigen is not identified.

Using immunoSEQ multiplex PCR, the repertoire was profiled, and TCRdb retains in-frame clones only, with some absent. The sample records a few million clones, more than 85% being singletons. Negatively enriched CD4+ T cells were divided by CD45RA into naive and memory. Germline CDR1 SQVTM, CDR2 ANQGSEA. This CDR3 has 14 amino acids. The V gene lost 1 base and the J gene lost 4 bases, with 11 bases spanning the gap. The TCR sequence derives from a man younger than 35 in good health. Some clones in this sample may be carry-over from other donors' samples. J is TRBJ1-3 and V is TRBV29-1; perhaps TRBD1 as D (5 bases). What was sequenced was naive CD4+ T cells from PBMCs. As to subset: CD45RA+ positively selected. The CDR3 DNA follows: TGCAGCGTTGAAGTGCAGGGCAACGGAAACACCATATATTTT. Protein product: CSVEVQGNGNTIYF.